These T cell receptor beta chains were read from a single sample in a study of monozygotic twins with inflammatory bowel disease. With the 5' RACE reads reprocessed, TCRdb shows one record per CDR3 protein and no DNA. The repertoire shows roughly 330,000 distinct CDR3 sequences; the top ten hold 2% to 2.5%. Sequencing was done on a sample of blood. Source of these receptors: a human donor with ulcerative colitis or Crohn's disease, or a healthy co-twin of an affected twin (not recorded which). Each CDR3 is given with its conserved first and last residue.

CASSSTSGSFYEQYF | TRBJ2-7 | TRBV6-2/TRBV6-3
CASRRDATNEKLFF | TRBJ1-4 | TRBV2
CASSVGTRTYNEQFF | TRBJ2-1 | TRBV9
CVSTETGNTGELFF | TRBJ2-2 | TRBV27
CASRDLGSPTDTQYF | TRBJ2-3 | TRBV6-2/TRBV6-3
CASSFPRLRTDRTGELFF | TRBJ2-2 | TRBV28
CASSRGGATGELFF | TRBJ2-2 | TRBV6-1
CASSIVDSGTDTQYF | TRBJ2-3 | TRBV28
CASLRPGQTTYEQYF | TRBJ2-7 | TRBV7-2
CSARGGDTLYGYTF | TRBJ1-2 | TRBV20-1
CAWSRRGGTYNEQFF | TRBJ2-1 | TRBV30
CSARIKDRSYEQYF | TRBJ2-7 | TRBV20-1
CASSTGWGTNEKLFF | TRBJ1-4 | TRBV19
CASSFGGEYNEQFF | TRBJ2-1 | TRBV5-1
CASSLTSGVAETQYF | TRBJ2-5 | TRBV5-1
CASSLESGLTSYEQYF | TRBJ2-7 | TRBV5-1
CASSRGVRDTEAFF | TRBJ1-1 | TRBV3-1
CSARIGGGFYEQYF | TRBJ2-7 | TRBV20-1
CASSGTSGIYWSRSYNEQFF | TRBJ2-1 | TRBV28
CATLRLAGGAEISPSYEQYF | TRBJ2-7 | TRBV23-1
CASTSWWSSTQETQYF | TRBJ2-5 | TRBV12-3/TRBV12-4
CSVDGEGTNIQYF | TRBJ2-4 | TRBV29-1
CASSQTSGYTGELFF | TRBJ2-2 | TRBV28
CASREDSGPVKLFF | TRBJ1-4 | TRBV5-1
CASSAALVRAANTEAFF | TRBJ1-1 | TRBV5-1
CASSLRDSGGTQYF | TRBJ2-5 | TRBV27